This T cell receptor (beta chain) stems from a study of blood T cells in healthy people across ages. Ranging in age from about 6 to 90, the donors were healthy Caucasian individuals from Russia. A second PCR, run for roughly 7 to 12 cycles, used a sample-barcoded 5' primer plus a J-beta primer mix. Researchers report that each sample yielded at least 3 million CDR3-containing paired-end reads. MiXCR, applied by TCRdb to the 5' RACE reads, yields one record per CDR3 protein. The top ten hold more than 8.5% of the sample, which has approximately 760,000 distinct CDR3 sequences, around 25% seen once. Germline V lookup: CDR1 SGHRS, CDR2 YFSETQ. The ends lost 4 bases at V and 7 bases at J; junction bases unmatched: 5. The CDR3 is 13 residues long. These same records also appear under a second study, on T cells of mothers and their children. As that report states: Samples were provided by three healthy Caucasian mothers and their six children.

The rearrangement joins TRBV5-1 to TRBJ1-5; 7 bases line up with TRBD1. This sequence originates from a boy aged 5-17 years in good health. What was sequenced was blood. The CDR3 sequence: CASSPQGWQPQHF. Written as DNA, the CDR3 is TGCGCCAGCAGCCCACAGGGGTGGCAGCCCCAGCATTTT.